This record looks at one T cell receptor beta chain sequence and its context. These data belong to a study of CD8 T cells in Susac syndrome. TCR beta sequencing covered blood CD8+ and CD4+ T cells. Control patients had untreated stable or active relapsing-remitting multiple sclerosis by revised McDonald criteria. An amount of RNA that ranged from roughly 0.45 to 1 ug was reverse transcribed with random hexamers. Amplification of TCR beta CDR3 used immunoSEQ multiplex PCR across 54 Vbeta and 13 Jbeta. MiXCR, applied by TCRdb to the immunoSEQ multiplex PCR reads, yields one record per CDR3 protein. Altogether about 150,000 distinct CDR3 sequences are present, around 95% being singletons, with the ten largest covering 0.2% to 0.25%. Material: CD8+ T cells from PBMCs. The clonotype was recovered from a human donor with multiple sclerosis.

CDR3 nucleotides: TGCAGTGCTAAATCACAGGGAGCTGGGGCCAACGTCCTGACTTTC. Its protein is CSAKSQGAGANVLTF. The chain employs TRBV20-1 and TRBJ2-6, with a possible D match to TRBD1 (6 bases). CDR1 and CDR2 (germline): DFQATT, SNEGSKA (reference sequence). V lost 4 bases and J lost 2, with 12 bases in between. The length of the CDR3 is 15 residues.